This entry features one T cell receptor (beta chain) sequence. This clone has only one observation. The antigen this receptor binds is unknown. No base quality information exists; no much larger clone differs at one position. This specimen belongs to a study of T cell responses to AZD1222 COVID-19 vaccine (dated by TCRdb to about 2021). Some background on the complete study: A total of approximately 240 trial participants underwent TCR sequencing, of whom approximately 210 received two doses of AZD1222 and about 25 received two doses of the MenACWY control vaccine. Enrollment into the trials was organized by age into subgroups of 18-55, 56-69 and 70-plus years, and those subgroups contained roughly 140, 27 and 60 TCR-sequenced participants, respectively. Overall study results and their limits: Participants were mostly white British and included more females than males, and it was suggested by the authors that clonal diversity may have been underestimated. No day 14 peak-response samples were available, so repertoires were characterized only after the peak T cell response. Conclusions about previously exposed vaccinees are limited because only a handful of AZD1222 recipients were SARS-CoV-2 seropositive at baseline. After two AZD1222 doses, spike-specific TCR breadth and depth were significantly higher than at day 0 and than in MenACWY recipients. Reportedly, close to half of the unique spike-specific TCRs recognized epitopes lying outside the regions that are mutated in the B.1.351 and B.1.1.7 variants. Vaccine-associated CD4 TCRs spanned the whole spike protein, with dominant responses in regions 160-218 and 743-854. The 56-69-year group was small, and its depth increase did not reach significance, likely because of low power.

Via the germline V gene, CDR1 is SGHTA and CDR2 FQGNSA. The CDR3, from cysteine to phenylalanine, totals 15 residues. The entry retains the CDR3 DNA only, 45 bases that are in frame from base 1. The trim is 4 bases for V and 8 bases for J, with a gap of 20 bases between the germline ends. The sample's time point, from its label and the paper: about 28 days (+/-7) after the second vaccine dose. AZD1222 recipients whose second dose came at about 4 weeks and those whose second dose came at about 12 weeks were combined into one group, since spike-specific TCR depth and breadth did not differ between the two schedules. Vaccinee samples were obtained from the UK trials COV001 and COV002, which included a single-blind randomized controlled phase 2/3 trial of AZD1222 (ChAdOx1 nCoV-19) in healthy adults. For TCRbeta chain sequencing, PBMC samples were collected from trial participants at day 0 and at day 28 after the second dose.

The CDR3 regions of human TCRbeta chains were analyzed by immunosequencing. The source study handled its data this way. TCRs in the repertoires were compared against a reference library of SARS-CoV-2-specific TCRs that had been generated with the MIRA antigen-specificity platform. Breadth was defined as the fraction of unique TCRs that were SARS-CoV-2-associated, and depth was defined as the fraction of total T cells that were SARS-CoV-2-associated. Each spike-specific TCR was assigned to its reactive spike region and to a CD4 or CD8 class using the MIRA data. Log10-transformed breadth and depth values were compared by one-way ANOVA with Sidak's multiple comparisons tests. This immuneACCESS table, as held by TCRdb, lists in-frame sequences with V and J called but not all clones. Of the missing ones, under half trace to an unresolved V gene in checked studies; the others have no known cause. D and trimming were read from the DNA, whereas the V and J calls and clone size are those reported in that table. The sample table lists 180,000 or so clones, around 92% of them with a count of one. The top ten clonotypes cover 1.3% of the sample.

The sequence derives from an adult who received the AZD1222 COVID-19 vaccine. The input for sequencing was peripheral blood, taken 28 days after the second AZD1222 dose. This receptor chain uses TRBV7-2 and TRBJ1-2; the D gene identity is not certain. The nucleotides are TGTGCCAGCAGCTCCCATCCGGACGCGGCGGGGGGCTACACCTTC. Its product reads: CASSSHPDAAGGYTF. Supplemented by the reference TRBV7-2 and TRBJ1-2 proteins around the CDR3, the complete variable domain is GAGVSQSPSNKVTEKGKDVELRCDPISGHTALYWYRQSLGQGLEFLIYFQGNSAPDKSGLPSDRFSAERTGGSVSTLTIQRTQQEDSAVYLCASSSHPDAAGGYTFGSGTRLTVV.